This T cell receptor beta chain was profiled in a study of T cells in localized non-small cell lung cancer. Clones were sequenced by immunoSEQ multiplex PCR, and TCRdb holds only the in-frame ones, with some missing. The data contain more than 15,000 clones, about 88% of them singletons. Here the sequenced sample was peripheral blood, taken before any cancer treatment. The receptor was derived from a male donor at least 60 years old with stage I lung adenocarcinoma.

The CDR3 spells CASSQGRGLSDTQYF. The CDR3 region has the DNA TGTGCCAGCAGCCAAGGGAGGGGGCTTTCAGATACGCAGTATTTT. V and J are TRBV7-3 and TRBJ2-3; the D call may be TRBD1 or TRBD2 (7 bases each). Trimming removed 5 bases at V and 4 bases at J, with 16 bases between. Per the germline V gene, CDR1 is SGHTA and CDR2 is FQGTGA. This CDR3 is 15 amino acids long.